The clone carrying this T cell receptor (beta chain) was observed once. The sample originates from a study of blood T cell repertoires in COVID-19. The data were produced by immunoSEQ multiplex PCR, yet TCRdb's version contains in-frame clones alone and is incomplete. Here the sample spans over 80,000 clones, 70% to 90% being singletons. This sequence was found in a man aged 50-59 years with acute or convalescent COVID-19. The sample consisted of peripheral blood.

In nucleotides, the CDR3 is TGTGCCAGCAGTTTATTGGCAGGGGGCCATCAGCCCCAGCATTTT. As protein: CASSLLAGGHQPQHF. The V gene is TRBV27, the J gene TRBJ1-5; 8 nucleotides align to TRBD1. The CDR3 length is 15 residues. V dropped 1 base and J dropped 5; count of bases not matched to a gene: 4. The germline V gene encodes CDR1 MNHEY and CDR2 SMNVEV (reference sequence).